This entry is about one T cell receptor (beta chain). The sample comes from a study of blood T cell repertoires in COVID-19. Clinical history reported by participants formed the basis on which cohorts were assigned. Clones were sequenced by immunoSEQ multiplex PCR, and TCRdb holds only the in-frame ones, with some missing. The table shows 150,000 to 200,000 clones, with about nine tenths occurring only once. The sequenced sample consisted of PBMCs or T cells enriched from blood (not recorded which). The sequence was collected from a woman aged 18-29 years who had recovered from COVID-19.

The CDR3 is CASSYIFTEAFF. CDR3 nucleotide sequence: TGTGCCAGCAGCTATATTTTCACTGAAGCTTTCTTT. V is TRBV28 and J is TRBJ1-1, with D unresolved. V was pared by 6 bases and J by 4 bases, with 9 bases between. From germline, CDR1 is MDHEN and CDR2 SYDVKM. The CDR3 runs 12 residues.